The rows below give T cell receptor beta chains drawn from one sample of a study of OX40 agonist ivuxolimab in advanced cancers. The data were produced by immunoSEQ multiplex PCR, yet TCRdb's version contains in-frame clones alone and is incomplete. The table includes tens of thousands of clones, about 85% detected once. The starting material was CD4+ or CD8+ T cells sorted from blood, obtained in a trial of the OX40 agonist ivuxolimab. These receptors came from an adult with an advanced solid tumor such as melanoma, head and neck, liver or kidney cancer. The conserved cysteine and the conserved F or W are not part of the CDR3 here. A D gene is named only where the DNA matches it firmly.

d_call j_call v_call cdr3_aa
. TRBJ2-3 TRBV5-1 ASSFRRSTDTQY
. TRBJ1-5 TRBV5-5 ASSSEGDGGPQH
TRBD2 TRBJ2-5 TRBV7-3 ASSSLAGGQETQY
. TRBJ2-1 TRBV18 ATKVPYNEQF
. TRBJ1-5 TRBV27 ASSLGTGWNQPQH
. TRBJ1-5 TRBV7-6 ASSLGVRGGNQPQH
. TRBJ2-5 TRBV29-1 SVYRGWSGNQETQY
TRBD1 TRBJ1-4 TRBV7-2 ASSSGQGRPGNEKLF
. TRBJ2-1 TRBV5-4 ASSLAAGEQF
. TRBJ2-7 TRBV7-9 ASSSFGGEQY
. TRBJ2-2 TRBV18 ASSRVSEGNSNTGELF
TRBD2 TRBJ2-1 TRBV4-3 ASSQDLSGGLYNEQF
TRBD2 TRBJ2-3 TRBV6-5 ASSRSGGSTDTQY
. TRBJ1-1 TRBV29-1 SVDLPDTSYTEAF
. TRBJ1-5 TRBV6-5 ASSSTFDTGNQPQH
TRBD2 TRBJ2-2 TRBV7-2 ASSLPGTSGRVGELF